This T cell receptor beta chain was retrieved from a study of cytomegalovirus exposure and HLA in healthy donors. The count of this clone is one. Its target is unknown. The PCR made use of 60 Vbeta and 13 Jbeta primers. Generated by immunoSEQ multiplex PCR, the TCRdb table keeps only in-frame clones and is missing some. Counted here are 150,000 to 180,000 clones, nearly 80% occurring once; the ten biggest clones make up more than 10%. This CDR3 has 13 residues. Germline CDR1 reads SGHAT; CDR2 reads FQNNGV. V lost 1 base and J 4 bases, leaving 7 bases between the germline ends. General observations from the study: Excluded were some V segments that proved indistinguishable, including TRBV6-2 and TRBV6-3. Later, TCR association rates were found to vary by HLA locus, highest for DRB1 and lowest for HLA-C.

The source of this sequence is a man younger than 40 in good health and CMV-seropositive. Sequencing was carried out using PBMCs. This chain uses TRBV11-2 with TRBJ1-1, with D hard to call. The DNA of the CDR3 is TGTGCCAGCAGCTTAGGGCCAAGCACTGAAGCTTTCTTT. Translation gives CASSLGPSTEAFF.